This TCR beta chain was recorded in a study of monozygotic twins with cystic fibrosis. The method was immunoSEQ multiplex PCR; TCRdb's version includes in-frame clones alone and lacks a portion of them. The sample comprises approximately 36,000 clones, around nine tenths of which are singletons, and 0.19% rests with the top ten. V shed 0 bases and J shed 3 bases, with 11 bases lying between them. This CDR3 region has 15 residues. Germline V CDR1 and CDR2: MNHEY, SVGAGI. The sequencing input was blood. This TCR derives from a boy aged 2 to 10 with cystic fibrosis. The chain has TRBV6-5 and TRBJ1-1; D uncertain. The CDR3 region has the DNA TGTGCCAGCAGTTACTCGCGCGTAGGAGACACTGAAGCTTTCTTT. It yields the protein CASSYSRVGDTEAFF.